The clone carrying this T cell receptor beta chain was detected a few times. These data come from a study of response to subunit inactivated influenza vaccine. From the RT-PCR reads, TCRdb called clonotypes with MiXCR, one entry per CDR3 protein. Here the sample spans about 570,000 distinct CDR3 sequences, roughly 12% being singletons. Trimming shortened V by 6 bases and J by 6 bases, and 6 bases separated the two germline ends. This CDR3 is built from 12 residues. The same data also contributed to another study, on T cells expressing NK-cell markers. Turning to that study: It was by 5'RACE template switching with UMIs that TCR beta cDNA was made. Eight donors were sequenced, of whom seven were HCMV-seropositive, while the remaining one was HCMV-seronegative.

This specimen was PBMCs from blood, taken on the day of vaccination. The origin of this receptor is a man aged 45-65 years who received an inactivated influenza vaccine. The V and J genes are TRBV12-3 or TRBV12-4 and TRBJ1-6; no clear D gene. The CDR3 here is CASRQSNSPLHF. For the CDR3, the DNA is TGTGCCAGCAGGCAAAGTAATTCACCCCTCCACTTT.